The next 10 T cell receptor beta chains were all read from a single sample in a study of OX40 agonist ivuxolimab in advanced cancers. This table comes from immunoSEQ multiplex PCR, and its TCRdb copy is limited to in-frame clones, with some not included. Of more than 12,000 clones in the sample, approximately 90% were seen once. The source was CD4+ or CD8+ T cells sorted from blood, collected in a trial of the OX40 agonist ivuxolimab. The receptors stem from an adult with an advanced solid tumor such as melanoma, head and neck, liver or kidney cancer.

The J gene is TRBJ2-2, the V gene TRBV30, with D tentatively TRBD1 (6 bases). Germline V lookup: CDR1 GTSNPN, CDR2 SVGIG (reference sequence). The CDR3 sequence is 15 residues long. V was shortened by 0 bases and J by 0 bases, with 8 bases between the two germline ends. In DNA form, the CDR3 reads TGTGCCTGGAGTGTAGGACAGACGAACACCGGGGAGCTGTTTTTT. Translated: CAWSVGQTNTGELFF.

J is TRBJ2-1 and V is TRBV7-9; D unresolved. The germline gives CDR1 SEHNR, CDR2 FQNEAQ (reference sequence). The CDR3 is 12 amino acids. V lost 3 bases to trimming and J lost 9 bases, with 9 bases between them. The CDR3 DNA reads as TGTGCCAGCAGCTTGAGTCCCGGTGAGCAGTTCTTC. Encoded protein: CASSLSPGEQFF.

This clone was seen a handful of times. Here the CDR3 reads CASSYGAGRRETQYF. Here the CDR3 DNA reads TGTGCCAGCAGTTACGGAGCGGGGAGACGGGAGACCCAGTACTTC. The rearrangement joins TRBV6-5 to TRBJ2-5; 7 positions match TRBD2. The CDR3 is 15 amino acids. The V gene end was trimmed by 2 bases and the J gene end by 5 bases; junction bases not matched to a gene: 8. Germline V gene data show CDR1 as MNHEY and CDR2 as SVGAGI.

The V gene is TRBV27, the J gene TRBJ1-1; D is unclear. The V end lost 3 bases, the J end lost 3 bases, and 8 bases lay between the germline ends. CDR1 and CDR2 (germline): MNHEY, SMNVEV (reference sequence). There are 13 residues in the CDR3. The chain's CDR3 is CASSFGQYTEAFF. The CDR3 bases are TGTGCCAGCAGTTTCGGTCAGTACACTGAAGCTTTCTTT.

The chain couples TRBV4-2 to TRBJ1-6, with 7 nucleotides matching TRBD1. The V gene end was trimmed by 1 base and the J gene end by 11 bases; junction bases not matched to a gene: 8. The CDR3 has 15 residues. The germline V gene encodes CDR1 LGHNA and CDR2 YNFKEQ. CDR3 nucleotide sequence: TGTGCCAGCAGCCAAGTCCCGGGACAGCCGACACCCCTCCACTTT. This codes for CASSQVPGQPTPLHF.

The chain is built from TRBV5-1 and TRBJ2-1; 8 nucleotides line up with TRBD1. The CDR3 covers 13 residues. Looked up from germline, CDR1 is SGHRS and CDR2 is YFSETQ. The V and J ends lost 5 bases and 7 bases, in that order; junction bases with no gene match: 5. CDR3 coding DNA: TGCGCCAGCAGTTCAGGGGGCTCGAATGAGCAGTTCTTC. Translating it yields CASSSGGSNEQFF.

In this sample, this clone turned up a few times. CDR3 coding DNA: TGCGCCAGCAGCTTTCCTCCGAACACTGAAGCTTTCTTT. Its translation: CASSFPPNTEAFF. J is TRBJ1-1 and V is TRBV5-1; D is undetermined. The V and J ends lost 2 bases and 1 base respectively, with 6 bases between them. CDR1 is SGHRS and CDR2 is YFSETQ in the germline V gene. This CDR3 region has 13 residues.

The table lists this clone with a count of one. This chain uses TRBV18 with TRBJ1-2, with D possibly being TRBD1 (5 bases). Germline V gives CDR1 KGHSH, CDR2 LQKENI. This CDR3 comprises 16 residues. V lost 2 bases and J 1 base, leaving 14 bases between the germline ends. Here the CDR3 reads CASSPTQGVYNYGYTF. CDR3 coding DNA: TGTGCCAGCTCACCAACCCAAGGGGTGTATAACTATGGCTACACCTTC.

The V gene is TRBV5-6, the J gene TRBJ1-5; D call uncertain. Trimming pared 0 bases from V and 0 bases from J, leaving 7 bases between. The CDR3 runs 15 residues. The germline V gene has CDR1 SGHDT and CDR2 YYEEEE. CDR3 DNA: TGTGCCAGCAGCTTGGGGGCAGCTAGCAATCAGCCCCAGCATTTT. This encodes CASSLGAASNQPQHF.

This chain joins TRBV18 and TRBJ2-7, with D possibly TRBD2 on 6 matching bases. The CDR3 covers 14 residues. V lost 3 bases and J 5 bases, leaving 14 bases between the germline ends. Per germline, CDR1 KGHSH and CDR2 LQKENI. CDR3 in DNA: TGTGCCAGCTCACCGGGGCGAACTAGCAACGAGCAGTACTTC. Residues: CASSPGRTSNEQYF. Complete variable domain (other parts from reference TRBV18 and TRBJ2-7): NAGVMQNPRHLVRRRGQEARLRCSPMKGHSHVYWYRQLPEEGLKFMVYLQKENIIDESGMPKERFSAEFPKEGPSILRIQQVVRGDSAAYFCASSPGRTSNEQYFGPGTRLTVT.